The 5 T cell receptor beta chains presented below share a single source sample, sequenced in a study of blood T cell repertoires in COVID-19. Using immunoSEQ multiplex PCR, the repertoire was profiled, and TCRdb retains in-frame clones only, with some absent. The sample includes fewer than 350,000 clones, 90% of them seen just once. Material for sequencing was PBMCs or T cells enriched from blood (not recorded which). The receptors derive from a woman between 18 and 29 years old with acute COVID-19.

V is TRBV29-1 and J is TRBJ2-1; tentatively, D is TRBD1 (6 bases). CDR1 SQVTM and CDR2 ANQGSEA come from the germline V gene. V lost 4 bases and J lost 9, with 7 bases in between. The CDR3 spans 10 residues. CDR3 nucleotides: TGCAGCGTTGCGGACAGTGAGCAGTTCTTC. This gives the protein CSVADSEQFF.

The V gene is TRBV3-1 (or the pseudogene TRBV3-2), the J gene TRBJ1-2; tentative D call: TRBD1 (5 bases). The germline V and J ends were trimmed by 1 base and 5 bases, with 11 bases remaining between them. Per germline, CDR1 LGHDT and CDR2 YNNKEL (reference sequence). The CDR3 totals 14 residues. The CDR3 is CASSQGGRVYGYTF. The CDR3 DNA reads as TGTGCCAGCAGCCAAGGCGGCAGGGTGTATGGCTACACCTTC.

The chain combines TRBV6-1 with TRBJ1-1; D may be TRBD1 (5 bases). The CDR3 covers 15 residues. CDR1 is MNHNS, CDR2 SASEGT, per germline. The ends were cut back, 2 bases at V and 1 base at J, with 11 bases in the middle. The CDR3 is CASSEQGRGNTEAFF. CDR3 sequence (DNA): TGTGCCAGCAGTGAACAGGGAAGGGGGAACACTGAAGCTTTCTTT.

The chain is built from TRBV9 and TRBJ1-1; 8 bases agree with TRBD1. The CDR3 is 18 residues long. Germline values: CDR1 SGDLS, CDR2 YYNGEE. V gave up 3 bases and J gave up 0 bases; unmatched junction bases: 13. CDR3 loop: CASSAWSGQGALNTEAFF. The CDR3 coding sequence is TGTGCCAGCAGCGCCTGGTCGGGGCAGGGGGCTTTGAACACTGAAGCTTTCTTT.

The chain joins TRBV27 to TRBJ2-1; 7 bases match TRBD2. The CDR3 covers 14 residues. CDR1 is MNHEY and CDR2 is SMNVEV in the germline V gene (reference sequence). V was pared by 6 bases and J by 8 bases, with 10 bases of the junction left unmatched. This CDR3 reads CASRKWEGFDEQFF. The CDR3 region has the DNA TGTGCCAGCAGAAAATGGGAGGGCTTCGATGAGCAGTTCTTC.